A selection of T cell receptor beta chains follows, all from one sample in a study of low-dose radiotherapy and immunotherapy resistance in tumors. TCRdb reprocessed the reads via MiXCR and lists one record per CDR3 protein. In the table there are about 39,000 distinct CDR3 sequences, 20% to 25% of which are singletons. This material consisted of PBMCs, taken after low-dose radiotherapy plus immunotherapy. The receptors stem from a female donor with ovarian cancer. The CDR3 runs from the conserved cysteine through the conserved F or W.

J gene | V gene | CDR3 protein
TRBJ2-1 | TRBV5-4 | CASSLRGSNEQFF
TRBJ2-1 | TRBV12-3/TRBV12-4 | CASSTGQGSYNEQFF
TRBJ2-7 | TRBV5-1 | CASSLAGMGWEQYF
TRBJ2-1 | TRBV11-2 | CASSLDPYTTSEDEQFF
TRBJ2-1 | TRBV7-2 | CASSLGGFGRENEQFF
TRBJ1-1 | TRBV5-6 | CASSPAANTEAFF
TRBJ2-2 | TRBV7-3 | CASSLYGGTGELFF
TRBJ2-2 | TRBV5-1 | CASSFGGLTGELFF
TRBJ2-7 | TRBV6-2/TRBV6-3 | CASTESYEQYF
TRBJ1-1 | TRBV14 | CASSQRGGGSLFGTEAFF
TRBJ2-5 | TRBV25-1 | CASSEWGQETQYF
TRBJ2-7 | TRBV24-1 | CATSDRDSPSYEQYF
TRBJ2-1 | TRBV28 | CASTEDRGSYNEQFF
TRBJ2-5 | TRBV30 | CAWSTGQETQYF
TRBJ2-1 | TRBV14 | CASSQGRGSYNEQFF
TRBJ2-1 | TRBV5-4 | CASSSSASGGGHEQFF
TRBJ1-4 | TRBV9 | CASSVSGGEKLFF
TRBJ1-2 | TRBV5-5 | CASSLGGGNFGGYTF
TRBJ2-3 | TRBV5-1 | CASSAGLAGLTDTQYF
TRBJ2-7 | TRBV10-3 | CAINTGTGDHEQYF
TRBJ2-3 | TRBV7-2 | CASSLGGGFAADTQYF
TRBJ1-6 | TRBV11-2 | CAGPTGQHKQDNSPLHF
TRBJ1-5 | TRBV12-3/TRBV12-4 | CASSLRDRAPGQPQHF
TRBJ2-3 | TRBV4-2 | CASSLQATGATDTQYF
TRBJ1-1 | TRBV4-1 | CASSHTKERFGSPPNTEAFF
TRBJ1-3 | TRBV6-6 | CASSGGTGNTIYF
TRBJ2-7 | TRBV29-1 | CSVVSGYEQYF
TRBJ1-1 | TRBV29-1 | CSVGGTRGLNTEAFF
TRBJ1-2 | TRBV9 | CASSGQLGSNYGYTF
TRBJ1-4 | TRBV6-1 | CASSPYRGNEKLFFF
TRBJ2-1 | TRBV19 | CASSIGGTPYNEQFF